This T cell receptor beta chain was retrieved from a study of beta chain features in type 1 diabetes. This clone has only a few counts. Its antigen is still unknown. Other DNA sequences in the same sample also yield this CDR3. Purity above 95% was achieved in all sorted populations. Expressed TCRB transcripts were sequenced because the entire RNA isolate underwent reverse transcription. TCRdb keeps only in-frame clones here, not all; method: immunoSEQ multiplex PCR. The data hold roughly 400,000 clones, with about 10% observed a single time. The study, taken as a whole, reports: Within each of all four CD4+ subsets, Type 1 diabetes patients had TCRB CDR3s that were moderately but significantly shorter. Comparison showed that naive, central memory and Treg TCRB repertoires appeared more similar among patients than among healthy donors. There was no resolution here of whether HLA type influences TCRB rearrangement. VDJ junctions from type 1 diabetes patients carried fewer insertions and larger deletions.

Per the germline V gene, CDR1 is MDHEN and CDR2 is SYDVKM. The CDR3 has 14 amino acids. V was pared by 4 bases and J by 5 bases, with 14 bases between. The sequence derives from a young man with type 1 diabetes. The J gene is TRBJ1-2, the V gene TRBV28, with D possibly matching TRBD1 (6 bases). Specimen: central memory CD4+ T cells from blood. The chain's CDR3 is CASSYRTGIYGYTF. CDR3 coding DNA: TGTGCCAGCAGTTACCGCACAGGGATATATGGCTACACCTTC.